These 21 T cell receptor beta chains were all obtained from the same sample, sequenced in a study of neurological immune-mediated disorders. TCRdb analysed the 5' RACE reads with MiXCR anew, one entry per CDR3 protein. The data contain about 60,000 distinct CDR3 sequences, more than 7.5% of them singletons. Stated time point: longitudinal time-point 2. The sequenced material came from PBMCs. These receptors were taken from a young man in good health.

This clonotype was detected ten times or more. V gene TRBV6-5 combines with J gene TRBJ2-5, with 9 bases aligning to TRBD2. With V trimmed by 4 bases and J by 7 bases, 7 bases remained unmatched. Per germline, CDR1 MNHEY and CDR2 SVGAGI. The CDR3 is made up of 14 amino acids. In nucleotides, the CDR3 is TGTGCCAGCAGTTTAGCGGGGGCGGATGGGACCCAGTACTTC. Translated: CASSLAGADGTQYF.

This clonotype was seen ten or more times. For the CDR3, the DNA is TGTGCCATCAGTCGGACTAGCGGGAGCGGGGATACGCAGTATTTT. Residues: CAISRTSGSGDTQYF. The genes are TRBV10-3 and TRBJ2-3, with TRBD2 matching 13 bases. CDR1 and CDR2 from the germline V gene are ENHRY and SYGVKD. CDR3 length: 15 amino acids. V was pared by 5 bases and J by 6 bases, with 5 bases of the junction left unmatched.

This clonotype was detected ten times or more. The chain employs TRBV3-1 and TRBJ1-3; a possible D gene is TRBD1 (6 bases). This CDR3 is 14 amino acids long. The germline V and J ends were trimmed by 2 bases and 5 bases, with 10 bases remaining between them. The germline gives CDR1 LGHDT, CDR2 YNNKEL (reference sequence). The CDR3 DNA reads TGTGCCAGCAGCCAAACCGGGACAAGAAACACCATATATTTT. This translates into CASSQTGTRNTIYF.

Many counts were recorded for this clonotype. The chain is built from TRBV28 and TRBJ2-1, with 8 bases matching TRBD2. Germline V gene data show CDR1 as MDHEN and CDR2 as SYDVKM. With V trimmed by 4 bases and J by 16 bases, 12 bases remained unmatched. This CDR3 spans 13 amino acids. CDR3: CASSSITIAGTFF. The CDR3 DNA reads as TGTGCCAGCAGTTCTATAACCATAGCGGGAACCTTCTTC. Drawing the rest from reference TRBV28 and TRBJ2-1, the complete variable domain is DVKVTQSSRYLVKRTGEKVFLECVQDMDHENMFWYRQDPGLGLRLIYFSYDVKMKEKGDIPEGYSVSREKKERFSLILESASTNQTSMYLCASSSITIAGTFFGPGTRLTVL.

As regards this clonotype: This may be a read error, as it is one base from a much larger clone. The rearrangement links TRBV28 to TRBJ2-3, with TRBD2 matching 7 bases. V dropped 6 bases and J dropped 6; count of bases not matched to a gene: 18. Germline V CDR1 and CDR2: MDHEN, SYDVKM. CDR3 length equals 17 residues. CDR3 nucleotides: TGTGCCAGCAGGTCTGATCTGGGCGGGAGTCTTACGGATACGCAGTATTTT. This gives the protein CASRSDLGGSLTDTQYF.

This clonotype was counted many times. V and J are TRBV12-3 or TRBV12-4 and TRBJ2-7, with D possibly TRBD1 on 5 matching bases. V was cut by 6 bases and J by 2 bases, with 17 bases left in between. CDR3 length: 15 residues. The DNA of the CDR3 is TGTGCCAGCAGCTACTCAGGGCGGTATGCCTACGAGCAGTACTTC. Protein: CASSYSGRYAYEQYF.

This clonotype appeared a few times. The genes are TRBV6-2 or TRBV6-3 and TRBJ2-3, with D perhaps TRBD1 or TRBD2 (5 bases each). V lost 4 bases and J 2 bases, leaving 13 bases between the germline ends. Per the germline V gene, CDR1 is MNHEY and CDR2 is SVGEGT. This CDR3 contains 15 residues. The CDR3 here is CASSFPGPNTDTQYF. The DNA of the CDR3 is TGTGCCAGCAGTTTCCCGGGACCAAACACAGATACGCAGTATTTT.

There are many counts of this clonotype. The chain uses TRBV20-1 and TRBJ2-7, with 8 bases identical to TRBD1. There are 14 residues in the CDR3. V gave up 3 bases and J gave up 2 bases; unmatched junction bases: 6. CDR1 is DFQATT, CDR2 SNEGSKA, per germline (reference sequence). CDR3 coding DNA: TGCAGTGCTAGCCCGGACAGGGCGGCCTACGAGCAGTACTTC. Amino acid sequence: CSASPDRAAYEQYF.

The sample holds a few counts of this clonotype. This rearrangement joins TRBV3-1 to TRBJ1-5, with no clear D. CDR1 LGHDT and CDR2 YNNKEL come from the germline V gene (reference sequence). Trimming left V 4 bases short and J 0 bases short, with 4 bases between. The CDR3 has 13 residues. CDR3 coding DNA: TGTGCCAGCAGCCGTAATAGCAATCAGCCCCAGCATTTT. Its translation is CASSRNSNQPQHF.

This clonotype was seen at least ten times. CDR3 nucleotides: TGCGCCAGCAGCTTGGAGATGGAGACCCAGTACTTC. Its translation is CASSLEMETQYF. The chain joins TRBV5-1 to TRBJ2-5; D is unclear. The CDR3 contains 12 residues. Trimming cost V 0 bases and J 5 bases, with 5 bases left between them. Germline loops: CDR1 SGHRS, CDR2 YFSETQ. Using reference TRBV5-1 and TRBJ2-5 for the parts outside the CDR3, the full variable domain is KAGVTQTPRYLIKTRGQQVTLSCSPISGHRSVSWYQQTPGQGLQFLFEYFSETQRNKGNFPGRFSGRQFSNSRSEMNVSTLELGDSALYLCASSLEMETQYFGPGTRLLVL.

Note on this clonotype: A much larger clone sits a single nucleotide away, making a read error possible. The gene calls are TRBV10-3 and TRBJ1-1; D is unclear. Trimming took 6 bases from V and 1 from J, leaving 12 bases between them. Per germline, CDR1 ENHRY and CDR2 SYGVKD. The length of the CDR3 is 14 residues. The chain's CDR3 is CAIRATVENTEAFF. CDR3 in DNA: TGTGCCATCAGGGCAACAGTGGAGAACACTGAAGCTTTCTTT.

This clonotype was recorded many times. The chain joins TRBV6-5 to TRBJ2-3, with 7 bases fitting TRBD2. Trimming removed 0 bases from V and 2 bases from J; junction bases left unmatched: 5. The CDR3 has 16 amino acids. CDR1 and CDR2 (germline): MNHEY, SVGAGI. This chain's CDR3 is CASSYSPSGYTDTQYF. The CDR3 bases are TGTGCCAGCAGTTACTCTCCTAGCGGATACACAGATACGCAGTATTTT.

This clonotype was observed at least ten times. The gene calls are TRBV20-1 and TRBJ2-7, with D unresolved. Germline V lookup: CDR1 DFQATT, CDR2 SNEGSKA (reference sequence). This CDR3 contains 16 residues. V dropped 4 bases and J dropped 0 bases, with 19 bases sitting between them. The CDR3 spells CSATGLLAWVSYEQYF. DNA for the CDR3: TGCAGTGCTACCGGTCTATTGGCGTGGGTCTCCTACGAGCAGTACTTC.

To note about this clonotype: A much larger clone is a single base away; this may be a read error. V and J are TRBV5-1 and TRBJ2-7; 8 bases align to TRBD1. CDR3 size: 15 residues. Germline V CDR1 and CDR2: SGHRS, YFSETQ. With 4 bases clipped from V and 3 bases from J, the junction kept 9 bases outside the gene matches. CDR3 sequence: CASSIIWTGCYEQYF. DNA for the CDR3: TGCGCCAGCAGCATTATCTGGACAGGGTGCTACGAGCAGTACTTC.

The chain has TRBV11-2 and TRBJ1-5; no reliable D call. CDR1 SGHAT and CDR2 FQNNGV come from the germline V gene. The ends were cut back, 2 bases at V and 6 bases at J, with 8 bases in the middle. The CDR3 sequence is 13 residues long. The CDR3 loop reads CASSLMVGQPQHF. The CDR3 DNA is TGTGCCAGCAGCTTAATGGTTGGTCAGCCCCAGCATTTT. The complete variable domain, with remaining parts taken from reference TRBV11-2 and TRBJ1-5, reads EAGVAQSPRYKIIEKRQSVAFWCNPISGHATLYWYQQILGQGPKLLIQFQNNGVVDDSQLPKDRFSAERLKGVDSTLKIQPAKLEDSAVYLCASSLMVGQPQHFGDGTRLSIL.

This clonotype was observed a few times. The V and J genes are TRBV12-5 and TRBJ1-5; no firm D call. Germline V gene data show CDR1 as LGHNT and CDR2 as FRNRAP. Trimming pared 2 bases from V and 10 bases from J, leaving 9 bases between. The CDR3 sequence is 12 residues long. The CDR3 nucleotides read TGTGCTAGTGGTTTGCTAGACGGACCCCAGCATTTT. Its protein is CASGLLDGPQHF.

This clonotype was recorded at least ten times. V gene TRBV20-1 combines with J gene TRBJ2-2, with 9 nucleotides matching TRBD2. This CDR3 is built from 14 residues. Germline V gene data show CDR1 as DFQATT and CDR2 as SNEGSKA (reference sequence). The V segment lost 6 bases and the J segment 2 bases; nucleotides outside the gene matches: 4. The CDR3 DNA reads TGCAGTGCGCTTAGCGGGGGTAACACCGGGGAGCTGTTTTTT. It specifies CSALSGGNTGELFF.

This sequence joins TRBV12-3 or TRBV12-4 and TRBJ2-7; D perhaps matches TRBD1 (6 bases). The CDR3 extends over 12 amino acids. Trimming removed 7 bases at V and 7 bases at J, with 14 bases between. CDR3 sequence: CASTGAGEEQYF. The CDR3 nucleotides are TGTGCCAGCACCGGGGCAGGGGAAGAGCAGTACTTC.

Many counts were recorded for this clonotype. The chain employs TRBV5-1 and TRBJ2-2; D is perhaps TRBD1 (5 bases). Per the germline V gene, CDR1 is SGHRS and CDR2 is YFSETQ. V lost 0 bases and J 6 bases, leaving 9 bases between the germline ends. The CDR3 contains 14 residues. DNA of the CDR3: TGCGCCAGCAGCTTGGGGGGCCAAGCCGGGGAGCTGTTTTTT. Translated: CASSLGGQAGELFF. The full variable domain, rest sourced from reference TRBV5-1 and TRBJ2-2, is KAGVTQTPRYLIKTRGQQVTLSCSPISGHRSVSWYQQTPGQGLQFLFEYFSETQRNKGNFPGRFSGRQFSNSRSEMNVSTLELGDSALYLCASSLGGQAGELFFGEGSRLTVL.

This clonotype has a count of ten or more. This chain uses TRBV7-9 with TRBJ2-3; 10 positions match TRBD2. V lost 6 bases, J lost 0 bases, and 3 bases stayed unmatched. Germline CDR1 reads SEHNR; CDR2 reads FQNEAQ (reference sequence). The CDR3 loop spans 15 amino acids. The DNA for the CDR3 is TGTGCCAGCAGGGCTAGCGGGGGTAGCACAGATACGCAGTATTTT. Amino acids: CASRASGGSTDTQYF.

This clonotype was seen at least ten times. V usage is TRBV7-2 and J usage is TRBJ2-3; 7 bases line up with TRBD1. V shed 0 bases and J 2 bases; nucleotides not matched to a gene: 17. The V gene's germline CDR1 is SGHTA and CDR2 FQGNSA. The CDR3 extends over 20 amino acids. The CDR3 coding sequence is TGTGCCAGCAGCTTAGCTACCACCCCCCAGACCGGGACAGCCACAGATACGCAGTATTTT. Translation: CASSLATTPQTGTATDTQYF.